What follows are 30 T cell receptor beta chains derived from one specimen sequenced in a study of control samples from healthy donors and cancer patients. Measured with immunoSEQ multiplex PCR; TCRdb has only the in-frame clones, and not every one. This sample has around 190,000 clones; approximately 94% occur once, and the top ten carry approximately 1.4%. The material sequenced was blood. These receptors all stem from a man aged 25 to 40 in good health.

V gene TRBV27 combines with J gene TRBJ2-7; D gene ambiguous. V dropped 3 bases and J dropped 4 bases, with 13 bases sitting between them. The CDR3 is 14 amino acids. The germline V gene has CDR1 MNHEY and CDR2 SMNVEV (reference sequence). The DNA for the CDR3 is TGTGCCAGCAGTTTTGGAGCGACCAGGTACGAGCAGTACTTC. As protein: CASSFGATRYEQYF.

The genes are TRBV9 and TRBJ1-4; perhaps TRBD1 as D (5 bases). From germline, CDR1 is SGDLS and CDR2 YYNGEE. The V end was cut by 4 bases, the J end by 8 bases, with 21 bases between. This CDR3 comprises 16 residues. The CDR3 sequence: CASSTRSGRDPEKLFF. Written as DNA, the CDR3 is TGTGCCAGCAGCACGCGTTCGGGGCGGGACCCCGAAAAACTGTTTTTT.

The gene calls are TRBV7-2 and TRBJ2-1; TRBD2 agrees at 10 bases. Trimming took 1 base from V and 5 from J; bases not matched to a gene: 2. CDR1 and CDR2 from the germline V gene are SGHTA and FQGNSA. This CDR3 contains 15 residues. The CDR3 DNA follows: TGTGCCAGCAGCTTAGTACTAGCGGGGCACAATGAGCAGTTCTTC. It codes for CASSLVLAGHNEQFF. Filled out from reference TRBV7-2 and TRBJ2-1, the complete variable domain reads GAGVSQSPSNKVTEKGKDVELRCDPISGHTALYWYRQSLGQGLEFLIYFQGNSAPDKSGLPSDRFSAERTGGSVSTLTIQRTQQEDSAVYLCASSLVLAGHNEQFFGPGTRLTVL.

V is TRBV6-6 and J is TRBJ1-5, with D possibly TRBD1 on 6 matching bases. With 2 bases removed from V and 1 base from J, the gap between germline ends came to 6 bases. CDR3 length: 14 residues. Germline V gene sequence: CDR1 MNHNY, CDR2 SVGAGI (reference sequence). This CDR3 is CASSYGQSNQPQHF. CDR3 nucleotide sequence: TGTGCCAGCAGTTACGGACAGAGCAATCAGCCCCAGCATTTT.

CDR3 DNA sequence: TGTGCCAGCAGTTTATCAAAGATTGGGAGACGGGGGGGCCAGGGCACAGATACGCAGTATTTT. Its translation: CASSLSKIGRRGGQGTDTQYF. The chain combines TRBV27 with TRBJ2-3; TRBD2 matches 8 bases. CDR1 MNHEY and CDR2 SMNVEV come from the germline V gene (reference sequence). Unmatched junction bases numbered 18, after V lost 0 bases and J lost 1 base. The CDR3 length is 21 residues.

The chain employs TRBV27 and TRBJ2-1; TRBD2 agrees at 9 bases. The CDR3 extends over 18 amino acids. Per germline, CDR1 MNHEY and CDR2 SMNVEV (reference sequence). After removal of 3 bases from V and 2 bases from J, the junction contained 11 bases not matched to a gene. CDR3 residues: CASSFVAGDVRTYNEQFF. CDR3 in DNA: TGTGCCAGCAGTTTCGTAGCGGGAGACGTCAGGACCTACAATGAGCAGTTCTTC.

V is TRBV30 and J is TRBJ1-1; D gene uncertain. Per the germline V gene, CDR1 is GTSNPN and CDR2 is SVGIG (reference sequence). V was trimmed by 2 bases and J by 8 bases, leaving 12 bases between them. CDR3 length: 12 amino acids. The CDR3 bases are TGTGCCTGGAGTTTTCCGAACGGCGAAGCTTTCTTT. Its protein product is CAWSFPNGEAFF.

The CDR3 sequence is CATHQGASYNEQFF. The CDR3 bases are TGTGCCACCCATCAGGGGGCAAGCTACAATGAGCAGTTCTTC. This chain connects TRBV6-5 to TRBJ2-1, with TRBD1 identical over 8 bases. Trimming cost V 10 bases and J 3 bases; bases outside gene matches: 8. The length of the CDR3 is 14 residues. Germline CDR1 is MNHEY and CDR2 is SVGAGI.

This rearrangement joins TRBV6-5 to TRBJ2-1, with D perhaps TRBD1 (5 bases). The CDR3 is 13 residues long. Germline-derived CDR1 and CDR2 are MNHEY and SVGAGI. Trimming stripped 6 bases from V and 5 bases from J, with 11 bases between. CDR3 coding DNA: TGTGCCAGCAGCCGACAGTATAACAATGAGCAGTTCTTC. Translating gives CASSRQYNNEQFF.

The chain is built from TRBV21-1 and TRBJ1-5. TRBV21-1 is designated a pseudogene. The CDR3 extends over 15 amino acids. DNA of the CDR3: TGTGCCAGCAGCAATCCCGTGCGAAAAGATCAGCCCCAGCATTTT. It translates to CASSNPVRKDQPQHF.

This clone came up once. This sequence joins TRBV28 and TRBJ2-7; a possible D gene is TRBD2 (5 bases). From germline, CDR1 is MDHEN and CDR2 SYDVKM. The CDR3 spans 15 residues. The germline V and J ends were trimmed by 6 bases and 0 bases, with 15 bases remaining between them. CDR3 region: CASRLDGRVSYEQYF. In DNA form, the CDR3 reads TGTGCCAGCAGGTTAGATGGGCGGGTCTCCTACGAGCAGTACTTC.

The chain recombines TRBV4-3 with TRBJ1-1; D is possibly TRBD1 (5 bases). The CDR3 length is 16 residues. Trimming removed 1 base at V and 2 bases at J, with 14 bases between. Germline CDR1 LGHNA, CDR2 YSLEER. The CDR3 DNA sequence: TGCGCCAGCAGCCAAGTACACATGACAGATAACACTGAAGCTTTCTTT. This gives the protein CASSQVHMTDNTEAFF.

The chain carries TRBV5-1 and TRBJ1-1, with D unresolved. V lost 0 bases, J lost 1 base, and 7 bases lay in between. The germline V gene encodes CDR1 SGHRS and CDR2 YFSETQ. The CDR3 runs to 14 residues. The CDR3 nucleotides read TGCGCCAGCAGCTTGGAAGCCGGGAACACTGAAGCTTTCTTT. Its protein product is CASSLEAGNTEAFF.

The chain combines TRBV6-5 with TRBJ1-1; unclear D gene. This CDR3 spans 13 amino acids. Germline CDR1 MNHEY, CDR2 SVGAGI. V was trimmed by 6 bases and J by 10 bases, leaving 18 bases between them. The CDR3 region has the DNA TGTGCCAGCAGCCCCCCCCAGAGTAGGCGAGCTTTCTTT. As protein: CASSPPQSRRAFF.

This chain links TRBV5-1 with TRBJ1-4; D is undetermined. Per the germline V gene, CDR1 is SGHRS and CDR2 is YFSETQ. The CDR3 spans 14 residues. Trimming took off 4 bases at V and 4 bases at J, with 11 bases between the two ends. CDR3 sequence reads: CASSLTYSNEKLFF. The CDR3 DNA is TGCGCCAGCAGCCTGACGTACAGTAATGAAAAACTGTTTTTT. Full variable domain (outside the CDR3, taken from reference TRBV5-1 and TRBJ1-4): KAGVTQTPRYLIKTRGQQVTLSCSPISGHRSVSWYQQTPGQGLQFLFEYFSETQRNKGNFPGRFSGRQFSNSRSEMNVSTLELGDSALYLCASSLTYSNEKLFFGSGTQLSVL.

This chain links TRBV19 with TRBJ2-3; no clear D. Germline V gives CDR1 LNHDA, CDR2 SQIVND (reference sequence). This CDR3 has 15 amino acids. Trimming removed 5 bases at V and 3 bases at J, with 15 bases between. The CDR3 DNA reads TGTGCCAGTAGTGCGGAGATGGGGATGACAGATACGCAGTATTTT. Translation gives CASSAEMGMTDTQYF.

V is TRBV12-3 or TRBV12-4 and J is TRBJ2-1, with D uncertain. The CDR3 runs 12 residues. Trimming pared 1 base from V and 5 bases from J, leaving 3 bases between. CDR3 amino acids: CASSLVDNEQFF. CDR3 in DNA: TGTGCCAGCAGTTTAGTCGACAATGAGCAGTTCTTC.

The chain combines TRBV5-1 with TRBJ1-1; D is uncertain. The CDR3 length is 14 residues. Germline V gene sequence: CDR1 SGHRS, CDR2 YFSETQ. The ends were cut back, 0 bases at V and 5 bases at J, with 11 bases in the middle. The CDR3 DNA follows: TGCGCCAGCAGCTTGGCCGAGGGAAGGACTGAAGCTTTCTTT. This encodes CASSLAEGRTEAFF.

This clone was recorded a few times. The V and J genes are TRBV5-4 and TRBJ1-2; D perhaps matches TRBD1 (6 bases). CDR1 and CDR2 from the germline V gene are SGHNT and YYREEE (reference sequence). This CDR3 is 14 amino acids long. V shed 3 bases and J shed 2 bases, with 11 bases lying between them. In DNA form, the CDR3 reads TGTGCCAGCAGCTGGGTAGGGGGAAACTATGGCTACACCTTC. It codes for CASSWVGGNYGYTF.

The chain couples TRBV7-9 to TRBJ2-3, with D uncertain. The V end was cut by 1 base, the J end by 4 bases, with 6 bases between. Germline loops: CDR1 SEHNR, CDR2 FQNEAQ (reference sequence). The CDR3 has 13 amino acids. The CDR3 region is CASSLVVSDTQYF. The CDR3 DNA follows: TGTGCCAGCAGCTTAGTAGTCTCAGATACGCAGTATTTT.

A note on this clone: A much larger clone differs by one base, so this may be a read error. This chain links TRBV7-8 with TRBJ1-3; no clear D. The V and J ends lost 3 bases and 2 bases respectively, with 5 bases between them. Germline V gene sequence: CDR1 SGHVS, CDR2 FQNEAQ. This CDR3 region has 13 residues. For the CDR3, the DNA is TGTGCCAGCAGCTTCGAGGCTGGAAACACCATATATTTT. It encodes CASSFEAGNTIYF.

The table lists this clone with a count of one. This rearrangement joins TRBV7-2 to TRBJ2-7; TRBD1 agrees at 10 bases. The CDR3 is 14 residues long. V was clipped by 6 bases and J by 3 bases; unmatched bases: 5. Germline V gives CDR1 SGHTA, CDR2 FQGNSA. The CDR3 reads CASRSDRGGYEQYF. The DNA of the CDR3 is TGTGCCAGCAGATCGGACAGGGGGGGCTACGAGCAGTACTTC.

The chain combines TRBV12-3 or TRBV12-4 with TRBJ1-6; 9 nucleotides line up with TRBD1. Unmatched junction bases numbered 5, after V lost 4 bases and J lost 16 bases. This CDR3 is built from 12 residues. As DNA, the CDR3 is TGTGCCAGCAGTTCGTACAGGGGGCAGCTCCACTTT. Amino acid sequence: CASSSYRGQLHF.

Comment on this clone: At one end, the junction sequence differs from germline, possibly due to a read error. The rearrangement uses TRBV4-3 and TRBJ1-2; a weak D match, TRBD1 (6 bases). This CDR3 contains 13 residues. CDR1 LGHNA and CDR2 YSLEER come from the germline V gene. CDR3 protein: CANSQGHLTGYTF. The CDR3 nucleotides are TGCGCCAACAGCCAGGGACATCTAACTGGCTACACCTTC.

The chain couples TRBV5-1 to TRBJ2-7, with 10 bases lining up with TRBD1. Germline assignment: CDR1 SGHRS and CDR2 YFSETQ. The J segment lost 4 bases and the V segment lost 3 bases, leaving 1 base of the junction unmatched. CDR3 length: 13 residues. CDR3 sequence (DNA): TGCGCCAGCAGCTGGGGACAGGGGTACGAGCAGTACTTC. Protein sequence: CASSWGQGYEQYF.

This chain links TRBV10-2 with TRBJ2-2; TRBD2 aligns across 7 bases. V shed 2 bases and J 0 bases; nucleotides not matched to a gene: 6. This CDR3 has 17 residues. Looked up from germline, CDR1 is WSHSY and CDR2 is SAAADI. The CDR3 loop is CASSEVRDYPNTGELFF. In nucleotides, the CDR3 is TGCGCCAGCAGTGAGGTTAGGGACTATCCGAACACCGGGGAGCTGTTTTTT.

The chain combines TRBV10-3 with TRBJ2-1; D is uncertain. This CDR3 is built from 12 residues. The V gene's germline CDR1 is ENHRY and CDR2 SYGVKD. Trimming cost V 10 bases and J 7 bases, with 14 bases left between them. CDR3 sequence reads: CATENPANEQFF. CDR3 nucleotide sequence: TGTGCCACCGAAAACCCAGCAAATGAGCAGTTCTTC.

Note on this clone: Additional DNA sequences in this sample encode the identical CDR3. The rearrangement joins TRBV18 to TRBJ1-1; 7 nucleotides line up with TRBD1. V was pared by 4 bases and J by 1 base, with 3 bases of the junction left unmatched. The CDR3 has 14 residues. Germline V gene lookup returns CDR1 KGHSH and CDR2 LQKENI. CDR3 sequence (DNA): TGTGCCAGCTCACGACAGGGTGGGAACACTGAAGCTTTCTTT. Amino acids: CASSRQGGNTEAFF.

This clone has a single count. The gene calls are TRBV7-8 and TRBJ2-7; D not resolved. Germline lookup yields CDR1 SGHVS and CDR2 FQNEAQ. CDR3 length: 14 amino acids. With 5 bases removed from V and 3 bases from J, the gap between germline ends came to 14 bases. CDR3 coding DNA: TGTGCCAGCAGCCCGACAACGTACCTCTACGAGCAGTACTTC. Protein sequence: CASSPTTYLYEQYF.

The chain employs TRBV12-3 or TRBV12-4 and TRBJ1-2; D gene unclear. The CDR3 contains 13 residues. The germline V and J ends were trimmed by 10 bases and 3 bases, with 15 bases remaining between them. The CDR3 nucleotides are TGTGCCATCAATAGTCGGTCCCACTATGGCTACACCTTC. This gives the protein CAINSRSHYGYTF.